Listed below are T cell receptor beta chains from one sample, sequenced in a study of radiotherapy plus CTLA-4 blockade in lung cancer. TCRdb keeps only in-frame clones here, not all; method: immunoSEQ multiplex PCR. Of 70,000 to 90,000 clones detected, roughly 80% appear once; the ten largest clones hold roughly 0.87%. The sample was peripheral blood, taken from a patient treated with radiotherapy plus ipilimumab. These receptor sequences come from a human donor with non-small cell lung cancer who had stable disease on radiotherapy plus ipilimumab. Each CDR3 is given with its conserved first and last residue. The order of the fields is V gene, clone size, J gene, D gene, CDR3 protein, CDR3 DNA. A D gene is named only where the DNA matches it firmly. The size entry is marked missing in some rows and otherwise reads once, few, many or a size class.

v_gene: TRBV28; abundance: -; j_gene: TRBJ2-7; d_gene: -; CDR3aa: CASSSWGQGGTYEQYF; CDR3nt: TGTGCCAGCAGTTCCTGGGGGCAGGGAGGCACCTACGAGCAGTACTTC
v_gene: TRBV28; abundance: -; j_gene: TRBJ2-2; d_gene: TRBD2; CDR3aa: CASISGGGASGELFF; CDR3nt: TGTGCCAGCATTAGCGGGGGGGGCGCGTCCGGGGAGCTGTTTTTT
v_gene: TRBV7-3; abundance: -; j_gene: TRBJ2-7; d_gene: -; CDR3aa: CASSPTRGNYEQYF; CDR3nt: TGTGCCAGCAGCCCAACCCGGGGGAACTACGAGCAGTACTTC
v_gene: TRBV6-5; abundance: -; j_gene: TRBJ2-5; d_gene: -; CDR3aa: CASSSSRQWETQYF; CDR3nt: TGTGCCAGCAGTTCGAGCAGGCAGTGGGAGACCCAGTACTTC
v_gene: TRBV6-4; abundance: -; j_gene: TRBJ1-5; d_gene: -; CDR3aa: CASSEQGGQPQHF; CDR3nt: TGTGCCAGCAGTGAACAGGGCGGACAGCCCCAGCATTTT
v_gene: TRBV27; abundance: -; j_gene: TRBJ2-2; d_gene: TRBD1; CDR3aa: CASSLGTGGSSGELFF; CDR3nt: TGTGCCAGCAGCCTCGGGACAGGGGGGTCCTCCGGGGAGCTGTTTTTT
v_gene: TRBV30; abundance: -; j_gene: TRBJ2-2; d_gene: -; CDR3aa: CAGNRYGGATGELFF; CDR3nt: TGTGCCGGAAACAGATATGGGGGCGCCACCGGGGAGCTGTTTTTT
v_gene: TRBV28; abundance: -; j_gene: TRBJ1-2; d_gene: -; CDR3aa: CASTTEVYGYTF; CDR3nt: TGTGCCAGTACGACAGAAGTTTATGGCTACACCTTC
v_gene: TRBV7-8; abundance: -; j_gene: TRBJ2-1; d_gene: -; CDR3aa: CASSLRSAGEQFF; CDR3nt: TGTGCCAGCAGCTTACGGTCGGCGGGGGAGCAGTTCTTC
v_gene: TRBV29-1; abundance: few; j_gene: TRBJ2-3; d_gene: -; CDR3aa: CSAGPTDTQYF; CDR3nt: TGCAGCGCTGGCCCCACAGATACGCAGTATTTT
v_gene: TRBV7-9; abundance: -; j_gene: TRBJ1-1; d_gene: TRBD1; CDR3aa: CASREQGVEAFF; CDR3nt: TGTGCCAGCAGAGAACAGGGGGTTGAGGCTTTCTTT
v_gene: TRBV7-2; abundance: -; j_gene: TRBJ1-6; d_gene: -; CDR3aa: CASSLWGVGGSPLHF; CDR3nt: TGTGCCAGCAGCTTATGGGGGGTCGGGGGTTCACCCCTCCACTTT
v_gene: TRBV27; abundance: -; j_gene: TRBJ1-2; d_gene: -; CDR3aa: CASSLNLDYGYTF; CDR3nt: TGTGCCAGCAGTTTAAACCTCGACTATGGCTACACCTTC
v_gene: TRBV5-4; abundance: -; j_gene: TRBJ2-2; d_gene: -; CDR3aa: CASTANRLAGELFF; CDR3nt: TGTGCCAGCACCGCGAACCGATTAGCCGGGGAGCTGTTTTTT
v_gene: TRBV5-1; abundance: -; j_gene: TRBJ2-7; d_gene: -; CDR3aa: CASSPGQTPYEQYF; CDR3nt: TGCGCCAGCAGCCCGGGACAAACGCCCTACGAGCAGTACTTC
v_gene: TRBV7-9; abundance: -; j_gene: TRBJ1-5; d_gene: -; CDR3aa: CASSLGEGFQPQHF; CDR3nt: TGTGCCAGCAGCTTGGGGGAGGGATTTCAGCCCCAGCATTTT
v_gene: TRBV30; abundance: -; j_gene: TRBJ2-1; d_gene: -; CDR3aa: CALNTGLGYNEQFF; CDR3nt: TGTGCCTTAAATACAGGGCTAGGCTACAATGAGCAGTTCTTC
v_gene: TRBV11-3; abundance: -; j_gene: TRBJ2-1; d_gene: TRBD2; CDR3aa: CASSPRAGEVNEQFF; CDR3nt: TGTGCCAGCAGCCCTAGAGCGGGGGAGGTCAATGAGCAGTTCTTC
v_gene: TRBV2; abundance: -; j_gene: TRBJ2-3; d_gene: TRBD1; CDR3aa: CASRDRDVWTDTQYF; CDR3nt: TGTGCCAGCAGGGACAGGGACGTCTGGACAGATACGCAGTATTTT
v_gene: TRBV11-3; abundance: -; j_gene: TRBJ2-2; d_gene: -; CDR3aa: CASSLVAPGTANTGELFF; CDR3nt: TGTGCCAGCAGCTTAGTAGCCCCAGGGACGGCGAACACCGGGGAGCTGTTTTTT
v_gene: TRBV10-1; abundance: -; j_gene: TRBJ2-2; d_gene: TRBD1; CDR3aa: CASSVAPPGQGRYTGELFF; CDR3nt: TGCGCCAGCAGCGTGGCCCCCCCGGGACAGGGAAGGTACACCGGGGAGCTGTTTTTT
v_gene: TRBV6-4; abundance: -; j_gene: TRBJ2-5; d_gene: -; CDR3aa: CASSDSFGRGETQYF; CDR3nt: TGTGCCAGCAGTGACTCGTTCGGTAGGGGAGAGACCCAGTACTTC
v_gene: TRBV7-9; abundance: -; j_gene: TRBJ1-4; d_gene: -; CDR3aa: CASSTPSQSNEKLFF; CDR3nt: TGTGCCAGCAGCACCCCGTCGCAGTCTAATGAAAAACTGTTTTTT
v_gene: TRBV27; abundance: -; j_gene: TRBJ2-4; d_gene: -; CDR3aa: CASSFDRLAKNIQYF; CDR3nt: TGTGCCAGCAGTTTTGACCGTCTAGCCAAAAACATTCAGTACTTC
v_gene: TRBV30; abundance: -; j_gene: TRBJ1-5; d_gene: -; CDR3aa: CAWSRTAAQPQHF; CDR3nt: TGTGCCTGGAGTCGAACAGCGGCTCAGCCCCAGCATTTT
v_gene: TRBV6-1; abundance: -; j_gene: TRBJ1-6; d_gene: TRBD1; CDR3aa: CASLGQGNSPLHF; CDR3nt: TGTGCCAGCCTGGGACAGGGGAATTCACCCCTCCACTTT
v_gene: TRBV7-6; abundance: -; j_gene: TRBJ1-4; d_gene: -; CDR3aa: CASSLAGGANEKLFF; CDR3nt: TGTGCCAGCAGCTTAGCGGGGGGAGCTAATGAAAAACTGTTTTTT